This T cell receptor beta chain is drawn from a study of early T cells in non-severe SARS-CoV-2 infection. This clonotype was found many times. The antigen is undetermined. The CDR3 consists of 20 residues. Trimming shortened V by 7 bases and J by 0 bases, and 28 bases separated the two germline ends. Individually, cDNA molecules had unique molecular identifiers attached to them. In TCRdb, the 5' RACE reads were re-called with MiXCR into one record per CDR3 protein. The data hold over 45,000 distinct CDR3 sequences, with roughly 7.1% observed a single time. Regarding the study as a whole: Lookups in VDJdb leaned toward anti-spike CD8 responses and missed private and CD4 specificities.

The rearrangement uses TRBV12-3 or TRBV12-4 and TRBJ2-1, with a weak D call TRBD1 (6 bases). The sequencing used whole blood, collected at baseline. The TCR originated in an adult who was a healthcare worker with PCR-confirmed SARS-CoV-2 infection or an uninfected control (not recorded which). The CDR3 is CASTHRPFGRTGSSYNEQFF. The CDR3 region has the DNA TGTGCCAGCACCCATCGACCCTTCGGCCGCACAGGGAGCTCCTACAATGAGCAGTTCTTC.